A selection of T cell receptor beta chains follows, all from one sample in a study of OX40 agonist ivuxolimab in advanced cancers. Repertoires were generated with immunoSEQ multiplex PCR, while TCRdb's copy carries only in-frame clones and drops some. Of about 66,000 clones listed, roughly 81% are singletons. This material consisted of CD4+ or CD8+ T cells sorted from blood, taken in a trial of the OX40 agonist ivuxolimab. The source is an adult with an advanced solid tumor such as melanoma, head and neck, liver or kidney cancer. Both conserved end residues are part of each CDR3. Fields, in order: V gene, CDR3 protein.

>TRBV7-9
CASRKKTGTPNQPQHF
>TRBV11-2
CASSSAGGTGGLYGYTF
>TRBV28
CASSPPGIMNTEAFF
>TRBV4-3
CASSQDPGTSYEQYF
>TRBV4-2
CASSQEGNTGELFF
>TRBV19
CASSNRVFFF
>TRBV6-6
CASSYSFRGRMYEQYF
>TRBV5-6
CASSPFGTGTKGYTF
>TRBV19
CASSIGTSYYNEQFF
>TRBV12-5
CASGLVRGQLDGYTF
>TRBV28
CASSLSAGGTIGTEAFF
>TRBV5-1
CASSPGGAGGELFF
>TRBV7-9
CASSFVYEQYF
>TRBV6-1
CASSVRDRVDYGYTF
>TRBV11-2
CASSLDVGFNEQFF
>TRBV29-1
CSTGQGPPNTEAFF
>TRBV6-4
CASYKRWIYSNQPQHF
>TRBV6-1
CASSPKLHGYTF
>TRBV7-9
CASSLAKGPLRTEQYF
>TRBV10-3
CAISEAQGGFRETQYF
>TRBV27
CASSLAGGTGELFF
>TRBV2
CASSSTDSNQPQHF
>TRBV4-2
CASSQEIWLAEGTEAFF
>TRBV5-4
CASSQQGEDTQYF
>TRBV5-1
CASSTGPRQGGGYTF
>TRBV11-2
CASSFGGTLSYEQYF
>TRBV6-1
CASQKTDANTGELFF
>TRBV6-5
CASSYAGEVGELFF
>TRBV19
CASSSRGTRFASTHLYYGYTF
>TRBV5-1
CASSLAGGRYEQYF
>TRBV27
CASADFRAQPQHF
>TRBV19
CASSISGPGGYTF
>TRBV6-6
CASSTYRGRNTQYF
>TRBV6-5
CASSSDGSSYEQYF
>TRBV18
CASSPLIPIRVVSGNTIYF
>TRBV19
CASSNGVGKNIQYF
>TRBV7-3
CASSLGQGNTEAFF
>TRBV19
CASSITLRDNYGYTF
>TRBV11-1
CASSPRGRNEQFF
>TRBV4-1
CASSPLGRGPSGANVLTF